This is a list of T cell receptor beta chains from one sample in a study of T cells in Graves' hyperthyroidism and ophthalmopathy. MiXCR, run by TCRdb on the multiplex PCR reads, gives a single entry per CDR3 protein. Among 300,000 to 350,000 distinct CDR3 sequences listed, 16% were seen once. The source material was blood. Receptors originate from a man aged 25 to 40 with Graves' hyperthyroidism. The CDR3 runs from the conserved cysteine through the conserved F or W. A D gene is named only where the DNA matches it firmly. The size of a clone is reported for some rows only, either as once, few or many, or as a class for expanded clones.

clone size: few
D gene: .
J gene: TRBJ1-4
V gene: TRBV27
CDR3 DNA: TGTGCCAGCACCAAACCCGGTGAAAAACTGTTTTTT
CDR3 protein: CASTKPGEKLFF

clone size: many
D gene: TRBD2
J gene: TRBJ2-7
V gene: TRBV7-2
CDR3 DNA: TGTGCCAGCAGCCCGGGAGGGTGGGAGCAGTACTTC
CDR3 protein: CASSPGGWEQYF

clone size: few
D gene: .
J gene: TRBJ1-5
V gene: TRBV6-1
CDR3 DNA: TGTGCCAGCAGTGCTCGACATAATAGCAATCAGCCCCAGCATTTT
CDR3 protein: CASSARHNSNQPQHF

clone size: .
D gene: TRBD2
J gene: TRBJ2-1
V gene: TRBV7-2
CDR3 DNA: TGTGCCAGCAGCTCACTACGGGGACTAGCCAATGAGCAGTTCTTC
CDR3 protein: CASSSLRGLANEQFF

clone size: few
D gene: .
J gene: TRBJ1-1
V gene: TRBV15
CDR3 DNA: TGTGCCACCAGCAGTGGAACACGGGTTTTGGGAGAAGCTTTCTTT
CDR3 protein: CATSSGTRVLGEAFF

clone size: many
D gene: TRBD1
J gene: TRBJ1-2
V gene: TRBV3-1
CDR3 DNA: TGTGCCAGTCACGGGACAGGACGTGGCTACACCTTC
CDR3 protein: CASHGTGRGYTF

clone size: many
D gene: TRBD1
J gene: TRBJ1-1
V gene: TRBV11-3
CDR3 DNA: TGTGCCAGCAGCCCCGAGGGGGCGCGGGAGGACACTGAAGCTTTCTTT
CDR3 protein: CASSPEGAREDTEAFF

clone size: many
D gene: .
J gene: TRBJ2-7
V gene: TRBV6-2/TRBV6-3
CDR3 DNA: TGTGCCAGCGGCCATTACGAGCAGTACTTC
CDR3 protein: CASGHYEQYF

clone size: few
D gene: TRBD2
J gene: TRBJ2-3
V gene: TRBV7-6
CDR3 DNA: TGTGCCAGCAGCTTAGTAGCGGGGGCTCGAACAGATACGCAGTATTTT
CDR3 protein: CASSLVAGARTDTQYF

clone size: .
D gene: .
J gene: TRBJ1-3
V gene: TRBV11-2
CDR3 DNA: TGTGCCAGCAGCTTAGATTCGGCGCCCCGCTCTGGAAACACCATATATTTT
CDR3 protein: CASSLDSAPRSGNTIYF

clone size: many
D gene: .
J gene: TRBJ2-4
V gene: TRBV12-3/TRBV12-4
CDR3 DNA: TGTGCCAGCACCCTGACAGGACTAGCCAAAAACATTCAGTACTTC
CDR3 protein: CASTLTGLAKNIQYF

clone size: .
D gene: TRBD1
J gene: TRBJ1-1
V gene: TRBV20-1
CDR3 DNA: TGCAGTGCTAGACGCCAGGGGGGAGCGTCGAGCACTGAAGCTTTCTTT
CDR3 protein: CSARRQGGASSTEAFF

clone size: .
D gene: .
J gene: TRBJ1-1
V gene: TRBV7-9
CDR3 DNA: TGTGCCAGCAGCTTTATGAGGACTGAAGCTTTCTTT
CDR3 protein: CASSFMRTEAFF

clone size: .
D gene: TRBD1
J gene: TRBJ1-6
V gene: TRBV3-1
CDR3 DNA: TGTGCCAGCAGCCAAGCGGACAGGGAGTTATATAATTCACCCCTCCACTTT
CDR3 protein: CASSQADRELYNSPLHF

clone size: .
D gene: .
J gene: TRBJ2-1
V gene: TRBV9
CDR3 DNA: TGTGCCAGCAGCGTTCAAGCGGGTAATGAGCAGTTCTTC
CDR3 protein: CASSVQAGNEQFF

clone size: .
D gene: TRBD2
J gene: TRBJ2-1
V gene: TRBV6-9
CDR3 DNA: TGTGCCAGCAGTTACGGGACTAGCGGACAAGGGGACTACAATGAGCAGTTCTTC
CDR3 protein: CASSYGTSGQGDYNEQFF

clone size: once
D gene: .
J gene: TRBJ2-7
V gene: TRBV11-2
CDR3 DNA: TGTGCCAGCAGCCAAGACAGTTCTGGTGCCTACGAGCAGTACTTC
CDR3 protein: CASSQDSSGAYEQYF

clone size: few
D gene: .
J gene: TRBJ2-7
V gene: TRBV7-9
CDR3 DNA: TGTGCCAGCAGCACGCAATCCTACGAGCAGTACTTC
CDR3 protein: CASSTQSYEQYF

clone size: many
D gene: TRBD2
J gene: TRBJ2-1
V gene: TRBV5-1
CDR3 DNA: TGCGCCAGTCGCGGGAGGAACTCCTACAATGAGCAGTTCTTC
CDR3 protein: CASRGRNSYNEQFF

clone size: many
D gene: .
J gene: TRBJ2-3
V gene: TRBV5-1
CDR3 DNA: TGCGCCAGCAGCGTAGACAGCACAGATACGCAGTATTTT
CDR3 protein: CASSVDSTDTQYF

clone size: many
D gene: TRBD1
J gene: TRBJ2-2
V gene: TRBV11-3
CDR3 DNA: TGTGCCAGCAGCTTAGCAGGGGGCGCCGGGGAGCTGTTTTTT
CDR3 protein: CASSLAGGAGELFF

clone size: few
D gene: .
J gene: TRBJ2-7
V gene: TRBV11-2
CDR3 DNA: TGTGCCAGCAGCTTACGATATTCTCCAAGCGGCCTATTAACCTACGAGCAGTACTTC
CDR3 protein: CASSLRYSPSGLLTYEQYF

clone size: many
D gene: .
J gene: TRBJ2-3
V gene: TRBV10-3
CDR3 DNA: TGTGCCATCGGGTCGGCGGGGTTGACAGATACGCAGTATTTT
CDR3 protein: CAIGSAGLTDTQYF

clone size: many
D gene: .
J gene: TRBJ2-3
V gene: TRBV11-2
CDR3 DNA: TGTGCCAGCAGCTTATGGGACACTAGCACAGATACGCAGTATTTT
CDR3 protein: CASSLWDTSTDTQYF

clone size: few
D gene: .
J gene: TRBJ2-5
V gene: TRBV29-1
CDR3 DNA: TGCAGCGCCCTGGACGGTTGGTACCAAGAGACCCAGTACTTC
CDR3 protein: CSALDGWYQETQYF

clone size: many
D gene: .
J gene: TRBJ1-2
V gene: TRBV28
CDR3 DNA: TGTGCCAGCAGTCCCTCCCTTAGGGGGGCCGGTGGCTACACCTTC
CDR3 protein: CASSPSLRGAGGYTF

clone size: many
D gene: .
J gene: TRBJ2-1
V gene: TRBV7-3
CDR3 DNA: TGTGCCAGCAGCCTGAGTGGGGTTGAGCAGTTCTTC
CDR3 protein: CASSLSGVEQFF

clone size: .
D gene: .
J gene: TRBJ1-4
V gene: TRBV29-1
CDR3 DNA: TGCAGCGTTGGGGCTGGTGAAAAACTGTTTTTT
CDR3 protein: CSVGAGEKLFF

clone size: many
D gene: .
J gene: TRBJ2-7
V gene: TRBV6-1
CDR3 DNA: TGTGCCAGCAGTGACCCCCTCCTCAGACTCGTGTACGAGCAGTACTTC
CDR3 protein: CASSDPLLRLVYEQYF

clone size: .
D gene: TRBD1
J gene: TRBJ2-3
V gene: TRBV11-3
CDR3 DNA: TGTGCCAGCAGCTTCAGGGGGCTAGGATATACGCAGTATTTT
CDR3 protein: CASSFRGLGYTQYF

clone size: .
D gene: .
J gene: TRBJ2-1
V gene: TRBV11-2
CDR3 DNA: TGTGCCAGCAGCTCCCCTAGCCTTGGTGAGCAGTTCTTC
CDR3 protein: CASSSPSLGEQFF

clone size: many
D gene: .
J gene: TRBJ2-7
V gene: TRBV2
CDR3 DNA: TGTGCCAGCAGTGAGACCGATGCCGAGCAGTACTTC
CDR3 protein: CASSETDAEQYF

clone size: .
D gene: TRBD2
J gene: TRBJ2-7
V gene: TRBV27
CDR3 DNA: TGTGCCAGCAGTGAAAGCGGGACTAGCCCCGGGCGGCAGTACTTC
CDR3 protein: CASSESGTSPGRQYF

clone size: .
D gene: TRBD1
J gene: TRBJ1-2
V gene: TRBV4-1
CDR3 DNA: TGCGCCAGCAGCCGCATCGACAGGGGAGACTATGGCTACACCTTC
CDR3 protein: CASSRIDRGDYGYTF

clone size: .
D gene: .
J gene: TRBJ2-3
V gene: TRBV9
CDR3 DNA: TGTGCCAGCAGCGTAGGATCGGGCGTAAGCACAGATACGCAGTATTTT
CDR3 protein: CASSVGSGVSTDTQYF

clone size: few
D gene: TRBD2
J gene: TRBJ2-2
V gene: TRBV28
CDR3 DNA: TGTGCCAGTACCTCGGGGGGGGCGGTCGGGGAGCTGTTTTTT
CDR3 protein: CASTSGGAVGELFF

clone size: many
D gene: .
J gene: TRBJ2-1
V gene: TRBV6-6
CDR3 DNA: TGTGCCAGCAGTTACCGCAACAGGTACAATGAGCAGTTCTTC
CDR3 protein: CASSYRNRYNEQFF

clone size: .
D gene: TRBD1
J gene: TRBJ2-5
V gene: TRBV18
CDR3 DNA: TGTGCCAGCTCACCCGAGGCGGACAGGGAAGAGACCCAGTACTTC
CDR3 protein: CASSPEADREETQYF

clone size: .
D gene: .
J gene: TRBJ2-4
V gene: TRBV27
CDR3 DNA: TGTGCCAGCAGTCGCCGACTAGACAACATTCAGTACTTC
CDR3 protein: CASSRRLDNIQYF

clone size: many
D gene: .
J gene: TRBJ2-7
V gene: TRBV20-1
CDR3 DNA: TGCAGTGCTAGCAGTCAGGGCTTTTCCTACGAGCAGTACTTC
CDR3 protein: CSASSQGFSYEQYF

clone size: .
D gene: TRBD2
J gene: TRBJ2-7
V gene: TRBV14
CDR3 DNA: TGTGCCAGCAGCCACGGAGGCCGAGGGTCTAGCGGGAAAAGTCGACGCTACTACGAGCAGTACTTC
CDR3 protein: CASSHGGRGSSGKSRRYYEQYF

clone size: few
D gene: TRBD1
J gene: TRBJ1-2
V gene: TRBV5-1
CDR3 DNA: TGCGCCAGCAGCTACAAGTCCGGGACAGGGATAGAGGGCTACACCTTC
CDR3 protein: CASSYKSGTGIEGYTF

clone size: many
D gene: .
J gene: TRBJ2-5
V gene: TRBV28
CDR3 DNA: TGTGCCAGCAGCCCCATAACGGGAGAGACCCAGTACTTC
CDR3 protein: CASSPITGETQYF

clone size: few
D gene: .
J gene: TRBJ1-3
V gene: TRBV7-9
CDR3 DNA: TGTGCCAGCAGCTTGAGGGAGGGGGGAGCTGGAAACACCATATATTTT
CDR3 protein: CASSLREGGAGNTIYF

clone size: many
D gene: .
J gene: TRBJ1-1
V gene: TRBV6-2/TRBV6-3
CDR3 DNA: TGTGCCAGCAGCTTTTACGGGGGAAACACTGAAGCTTTCTTT
CDR3 protein: CASSFYGGNTEAFF

clone size: many
D gene: .
J gene: TRBJ1-2
V gene: TRBV27
CDR3 DNA: TGTGCCAGCAGTTTCGTGGGGCCCTCCCGTACCTATGGCTACACCTTC
CDR3 protein: CASSFVGPSRTYGYTF

clone size: medium-sized
D gene: .
J gene: TRBJ1-4
V gene: TRBV7-8
CDR3 DNA: TGTGCCAGCAGCTTAGACGGCCAACGGGGTGAAAAACTGTTTTTT
CDR3 protein: CASSLDGQRGEKLFF

clone size: .
D gene: TRBD1
J gene: TRBJ1-1
V gene: TRBV5-1
CDR3 DNA: TGCGCCAGCAGCTCCCCCAGGGGGGGCGGGATGAACACTGAAGCTTTCTTT
CDR3 protein: CASSSPRGGGMNTEAFF

clone size: .
D gene: TRBD2
J gene: TRBJ2-1
V gene: TRBV27
CDR3 DNA: TGTGCCAGCAGGGGGACTAGCTTCAATGAGCAGTTCTTC
CDR3 protein: CASRGTSFNEQFF

clone size: few
D gene: TRBD1
J gene: TRBJ2-1
V gene: TRBV12-3/TRBV12-4
CDR3 DNA: TGTGCCAGCAGGGAGGGACAGGGGATTCGCAATGAGCAGTTCTTC
CDR3 protein: CASREGQGIRNEQFF

clone size: .
D gene: .
J gene: TRBJ2-2
V gene: TRBV5-1
CDR3 DNA: TGCGCCAGCAGCTTGGTTCTCGGGGAGCTGTTTTTT
CDR3 protein: CASSLVLGELFF

clone size: .
D gene: .
J gene: TRBJ2-7
V gene: TRBV12-3/TRBV12-4
CDR3 DNA: TGTGCCAGCAGTCCGACACCGTGGACGGGATCTGGCCACGAGCAGTACTTC
CDR3 protein: CASSPTPWTGSGHEQYF

clone size: .
D gene: TRBD1
J gene: TRBJ2-2
V gene: TRBV18
CDR3 DNA: TGTGCCAGCTCACAAGACAGGGGGCGAACCGGGGAGCTGTTTTTT
CDR3 protein: CASSQDRGRTGELFF

clone size: many
D gene: .
J gene: TRBJ2-3
V gene: TRBV18
CDR3 DNA: TGTGCCAGCTCACCTCCATCTATAGATACGCAGTATTTT
CDR3 protein: CASSPPSIDTQYF

clone size: many
D gene: .
J gene: TRBJ1-1
V gene: TRBV6-2/TRBV6-3
CDR3 DNA: TGTGCCAGCAGTTACTCAACGGCTTATGAAGCTTTCTTT
CDR3 protein: CASSYSTAYEAFF

clone size: many
D gene: TRBD2
J gene: TRBJ2-5
V gene: TRBV19
CDR3 DNA: TGTGCCAGTAGTACAGCAGGCGGGAGGCAAGAGACCCAGTACTTC
CDR3 protein: CASSTAGGRQETQYF

clone size: many
D gene: .
J gene: TRBJ2-7
V gene: TRBV28
CDR3 DNA: TGTGCCAGCAGTCTCCCTTCAGGGGCCTACGAGCAGTACTTC
CDR3 protein: CASSLPSGAYEQYF

clone size: many
D gene: .
J gene: TRBJ2-5
V gene: TRBV20-1
CDR3 DNA: TGCAGTGTTCGGGACATCCAAGAGACCCAGTACTTC
CDR3 protein: CSVRDIQETQYF

clone size: many
D gene: TRBD2
J gene: TRBJ2-5
V gene: TRBV12-3/TRBV12-4
CDR3 DNA: TGTGCCAGCAGTTTTTCGGGAGGGGGCCAGTACTTC
CDR3 protein: CASSFSGGGQYF

clone size: many
D gene: .
J gene: TRBJ1-1
V gene: TRBV28
CDR3 DNA: TGTGCCAGCAGCACAGGAAACACTGAAGCTTTCTTT
CDR3 protein: CASSTGNTEAFF